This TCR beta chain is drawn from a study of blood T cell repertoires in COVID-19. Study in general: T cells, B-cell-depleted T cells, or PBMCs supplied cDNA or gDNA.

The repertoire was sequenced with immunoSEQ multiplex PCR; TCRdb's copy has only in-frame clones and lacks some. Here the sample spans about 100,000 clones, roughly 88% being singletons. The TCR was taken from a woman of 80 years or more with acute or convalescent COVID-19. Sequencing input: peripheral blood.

For the CDR3, the DNA is TGTGCCAGCAGTTACACGATAGGAGGTGGCTACACCTTC. Its translation is CASSYTIGGGYTF. V is TRBV6-5 and J is TRBJ1-2; no firm D call. The CDR3 sequence is 13 residues long. V was cut by 2 bases and J by 7 bases, with 11 bases left in between. Germline CDR1 MNHEY, CDR2 SVGAGI.